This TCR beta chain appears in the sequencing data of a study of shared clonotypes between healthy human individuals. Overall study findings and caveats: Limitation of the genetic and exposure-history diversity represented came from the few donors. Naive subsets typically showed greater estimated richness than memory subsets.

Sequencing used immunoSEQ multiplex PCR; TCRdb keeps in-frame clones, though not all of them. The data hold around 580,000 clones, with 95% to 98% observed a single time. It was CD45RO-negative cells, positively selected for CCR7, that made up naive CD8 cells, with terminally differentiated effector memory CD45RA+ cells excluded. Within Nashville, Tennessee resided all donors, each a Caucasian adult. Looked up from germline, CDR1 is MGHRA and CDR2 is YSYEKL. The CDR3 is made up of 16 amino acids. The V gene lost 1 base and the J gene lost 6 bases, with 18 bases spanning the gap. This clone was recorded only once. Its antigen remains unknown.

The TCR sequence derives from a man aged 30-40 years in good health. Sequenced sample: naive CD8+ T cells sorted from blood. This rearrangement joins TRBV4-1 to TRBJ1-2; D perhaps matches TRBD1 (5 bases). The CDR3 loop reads CASSQVVRVKAHGYTF. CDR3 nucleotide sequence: TGCGCCAGCAGCCAAGTGGTCAGGGTGAAGGCACATGGCTACACCTTC.